This T cell receptor beta chain was found in a study of read filtering for tumor transcriptome and immune sequencing. The wider study: Revised staging placed eight or nine patients in R-ISS I, roughly 16 in II, 6 or 7 in III. Findings and limits, study-wide: Approximately 79% of IR-seq clonotypes had a single read, yet these held approximately 3.7% of reads.

From about 0.4 ug of RNA, a library with molecular barcoded alpha/delta and beta/gamma adaptors was made. TCRdb ran MiXCR on the reads and lists one entry per CDR3 protein. The sample has some 50,000 distinct CDR3 sequences; roughly 20% are singletons. This clonotype appeared many times. Its antigen is still unknown. Every patient had bone marrow sampled while the disease was active. Germline V CDR1 and CDR2: SEHNR, FQNEAQ (reference sequence). Unmatched junction bases numbered 16, after V lost 1 base and J lost 7 bases. The CDR3 length is 21 residues. Sequencing was performed on a population of CD138-negative cells sorted from bone marrow. The chain couples TRBV7-9 to TRBJ2-2; 15 bases agree with TRBD2. The source is a donor aged 40 or over with multiple myeloma. Written as DNA, the CDR3 is TGTGCCAGCAGCTTAGACACCCGGACTAGCGGGAGGGCCAAGTGGAGCGGGGAGCTGTTTTTT. Protein product: CASSLDTRTSGRAKWSGELFF. The variable domain in full, with the rest retrieved from reference TRBV7-9 and TRBJ2-2, is DTGVSQNPRHKITKRGQNVTFRCDPISEHNRLYWYRQTLGQGPEFLTYFQNEAQLEKSRLLSDRFSAERPKGSFSTLEIQRTEQGDSAMYLCASSLDTRTSGRAKWSGELFFGEGSRLTVL.